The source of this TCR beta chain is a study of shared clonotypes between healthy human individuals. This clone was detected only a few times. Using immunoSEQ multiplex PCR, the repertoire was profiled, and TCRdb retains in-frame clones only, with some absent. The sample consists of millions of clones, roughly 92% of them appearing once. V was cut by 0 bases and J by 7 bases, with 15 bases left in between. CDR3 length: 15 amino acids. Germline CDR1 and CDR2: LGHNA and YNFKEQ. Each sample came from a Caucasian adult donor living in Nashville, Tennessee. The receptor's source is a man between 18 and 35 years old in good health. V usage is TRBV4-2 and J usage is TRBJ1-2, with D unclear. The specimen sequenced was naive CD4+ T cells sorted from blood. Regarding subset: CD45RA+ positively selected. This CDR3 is CASSQERAAIVGYTF. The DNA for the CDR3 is TGTGCCAGCAGCCAAGAGCGTGCAGCGATTGTTGGCTACACCTTC.